The present T cell receptor (delta chain) was sequenced within a study of Vδ1+ human thymocytes. Findings of the study overall: Unlike peripheral blood Vdelta1+ controls, thymic delta-chain sequences included about 20% Vdelta2 and few Vdelta3. In the thymus, TRG and TRD repertoires looked highly polyclonal with Gaussian CDR3 lengths.

Extracted RNA was reverse transcribed into cDNA. The CDR3 regions were amplified by multiplex PCR from V-gene primers to a constant-region primer. TCRdb re-processed the multiplex PCR reads via CATT. This repertoire shows 21,000 or so delta-chain clones, about 8% found once; its top ten account for 0.8% to 1%. This clone was counted between two and nine times. Its antigen remains unknown. There are 17 residues in the CDR3. The trim removed 0 bases at V and 1 base at J, leaving 4 bases unmatched. CDR1 is TSWWSYY and CDR2 is QGS in the germline V gene. Sequenced input: Vdelta1+ gamma-delta thymocytes from the thymus. Sample subset: FACS-sorted CD3+ TCRalphabeta- TCRVdelta1+ TCRVdelta2- thymocytes. This chain uses TRDV1 with TRDJ1, with 11 bases fitting TRDD3. The TCR sequence derives from a child under three years old who had congenital heart surgery. The CDR3 DNA sequence: TGTGCTCTTGGGGAACTAAGGTGGGGGATACGCACCGATAAACTCATCTTT. As protein: CALGELRWGIRTDKLIF.